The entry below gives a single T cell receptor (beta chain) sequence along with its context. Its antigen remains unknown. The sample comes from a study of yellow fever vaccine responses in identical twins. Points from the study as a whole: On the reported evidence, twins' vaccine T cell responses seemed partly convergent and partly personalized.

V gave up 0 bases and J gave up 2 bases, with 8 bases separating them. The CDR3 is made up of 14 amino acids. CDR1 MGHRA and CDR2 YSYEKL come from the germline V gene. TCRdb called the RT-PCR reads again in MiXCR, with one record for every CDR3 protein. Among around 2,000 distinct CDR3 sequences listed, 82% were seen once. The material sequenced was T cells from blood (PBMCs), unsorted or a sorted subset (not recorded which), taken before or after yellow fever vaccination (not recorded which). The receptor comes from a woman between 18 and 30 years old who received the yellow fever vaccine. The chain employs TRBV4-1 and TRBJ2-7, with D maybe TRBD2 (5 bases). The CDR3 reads CASSQDEGTYEQYV. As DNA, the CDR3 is TGCGCCAGCAGCCAAGATGAGGGAACCTACGAGCAGTACGTC.